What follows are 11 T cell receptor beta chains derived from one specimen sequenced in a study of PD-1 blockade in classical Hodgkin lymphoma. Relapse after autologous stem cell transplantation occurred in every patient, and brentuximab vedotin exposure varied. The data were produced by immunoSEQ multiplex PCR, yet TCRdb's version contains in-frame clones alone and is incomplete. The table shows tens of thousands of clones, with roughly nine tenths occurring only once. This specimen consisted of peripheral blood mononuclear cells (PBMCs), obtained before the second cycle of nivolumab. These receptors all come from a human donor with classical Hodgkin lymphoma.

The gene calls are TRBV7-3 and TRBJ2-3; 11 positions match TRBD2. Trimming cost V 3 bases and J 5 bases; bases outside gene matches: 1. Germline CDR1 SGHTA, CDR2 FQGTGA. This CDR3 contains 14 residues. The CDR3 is CASSFGLAGDTQYF. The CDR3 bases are TGTGCCAGCAGCTTCGGACTAGCGGGAGATACGCAGTATTTT.

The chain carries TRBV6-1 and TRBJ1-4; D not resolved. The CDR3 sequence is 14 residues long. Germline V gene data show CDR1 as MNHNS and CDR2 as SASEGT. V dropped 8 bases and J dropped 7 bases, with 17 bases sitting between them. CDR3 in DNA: TGTGCCAGCCAGCCGCGGAATGGTGTTGAAAAACTGTTTTTT. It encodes CASQPRNGVEKLFF.

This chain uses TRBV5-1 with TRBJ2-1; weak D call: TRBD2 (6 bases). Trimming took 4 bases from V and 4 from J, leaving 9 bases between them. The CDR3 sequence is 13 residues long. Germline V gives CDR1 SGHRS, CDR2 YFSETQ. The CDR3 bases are TGCGCCAGCAGCCTAGCGTATTACAATGAGCAGTTCTTC. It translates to CASSLAYYNEQFF.

The CDR3 loop reads CASSLVPAGNEQFF. In DNA form, the CDR3 reads TGTGCCAGCAGCCTTGTGCCTGCCGGCAATGAGCAGTTCTTC. The chain links TRBV13 to TRBJ2-1; unclear D gene. The V end was cut by 5 bases, the J end by 6 bases, with 14 bases between. CDR1 and CDR2 from the germline V gene are PRHDT and FYEKMQ (reference sequence). The CDR3 sequence is 14 residues long. Combining the CDR3 with reference TRBV13 and TRBJ2-1 gives the whole variable domain AAGVIQSPRHLIKEKRETATLKCYPIPRHDTVYWYQQGPGQDPQFLISFYEKMQSDKGSIPDRFSAQQFSDYHSELNMSSLELGDSALYFCASSLVPAGNEQFFGPGTRLTVL.

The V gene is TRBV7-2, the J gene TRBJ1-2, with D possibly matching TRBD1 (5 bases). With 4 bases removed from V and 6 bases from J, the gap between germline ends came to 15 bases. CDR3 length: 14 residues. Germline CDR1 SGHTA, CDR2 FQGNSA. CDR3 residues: CASSWGPIVNGYTF. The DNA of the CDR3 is TGTGCCAGCAGCTGGGGACCTATCGTAAATGGCTACACCTTC.

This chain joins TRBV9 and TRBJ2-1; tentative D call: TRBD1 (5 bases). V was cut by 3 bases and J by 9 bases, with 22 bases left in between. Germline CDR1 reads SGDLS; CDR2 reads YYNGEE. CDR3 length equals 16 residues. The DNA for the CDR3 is TGTGCCAGCAGCGCCTTAGATCTCCTGACAGAGCCTGAGCAGTTCTTC. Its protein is CASSALDLLTEPEQFF.

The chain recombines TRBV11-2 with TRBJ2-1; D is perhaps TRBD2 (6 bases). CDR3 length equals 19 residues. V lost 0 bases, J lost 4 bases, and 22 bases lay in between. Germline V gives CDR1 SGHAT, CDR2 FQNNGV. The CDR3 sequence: CASSLDSPVGGMGYNEQFF. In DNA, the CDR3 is TGTGCCAGCAGCTTAGACTCCCCGGTTGGGGGGATGGGGTACAATGAGCAGTTCTTC.

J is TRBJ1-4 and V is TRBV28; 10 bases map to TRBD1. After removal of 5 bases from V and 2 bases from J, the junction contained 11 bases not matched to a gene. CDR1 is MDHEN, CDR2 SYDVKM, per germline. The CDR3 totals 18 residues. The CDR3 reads CASSKDRGPTSTNEKLFF. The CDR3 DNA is TGTGCCAGCAGTAAAGACAGGGGGCCAACGTCCACTAATGAAAAACTGTTTTTT.

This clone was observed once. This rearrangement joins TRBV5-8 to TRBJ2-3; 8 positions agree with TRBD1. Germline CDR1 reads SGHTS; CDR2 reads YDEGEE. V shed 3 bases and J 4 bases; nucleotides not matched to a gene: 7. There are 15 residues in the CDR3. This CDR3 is CASSSGQGVPDTQYF. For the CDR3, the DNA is TGTGCCAGCAGCTCTGGACAGGGAGTGCCAGATACGCAGTATTTT.

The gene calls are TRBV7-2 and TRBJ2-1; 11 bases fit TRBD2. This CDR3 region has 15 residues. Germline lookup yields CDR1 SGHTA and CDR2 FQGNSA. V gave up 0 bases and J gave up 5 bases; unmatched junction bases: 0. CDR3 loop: CASSLAGLADNEQFF. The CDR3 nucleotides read TGTGCCAGCAGCTTAGCGGGACTAGCGGACAATGAGCAGTTCTTC.

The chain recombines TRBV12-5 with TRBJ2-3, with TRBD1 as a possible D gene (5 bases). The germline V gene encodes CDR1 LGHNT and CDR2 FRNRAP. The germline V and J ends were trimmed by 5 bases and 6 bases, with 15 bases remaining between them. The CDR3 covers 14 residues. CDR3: CASGPPTALDTQYF. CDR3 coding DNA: TGTGCTAGTGGTCCACCGACAGCCCTGGATACGCAGTATTTT.